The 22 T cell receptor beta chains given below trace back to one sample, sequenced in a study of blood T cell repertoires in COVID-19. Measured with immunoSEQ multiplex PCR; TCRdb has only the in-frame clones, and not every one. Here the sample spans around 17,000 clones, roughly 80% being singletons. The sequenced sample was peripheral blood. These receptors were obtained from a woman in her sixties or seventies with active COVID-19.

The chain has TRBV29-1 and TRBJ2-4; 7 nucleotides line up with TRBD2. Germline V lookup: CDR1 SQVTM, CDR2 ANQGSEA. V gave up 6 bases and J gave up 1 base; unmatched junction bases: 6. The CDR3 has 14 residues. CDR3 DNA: TGCAGCGTCACGGGGACTAAGGCCAAAAACATTCAGTACTTC. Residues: CSVTGTKAKNIQYF.

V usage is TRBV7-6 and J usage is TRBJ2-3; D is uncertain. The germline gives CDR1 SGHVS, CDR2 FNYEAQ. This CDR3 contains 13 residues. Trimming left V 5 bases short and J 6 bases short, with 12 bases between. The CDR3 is CASSETPTDTQYF. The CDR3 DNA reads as TGTGCCAGCAGCGAAACCCCTACCGATACGCAGTATTTT.

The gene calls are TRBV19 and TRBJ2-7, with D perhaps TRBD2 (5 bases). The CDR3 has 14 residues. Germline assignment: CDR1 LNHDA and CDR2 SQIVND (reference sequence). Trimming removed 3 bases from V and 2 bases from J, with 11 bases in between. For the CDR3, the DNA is TGTGCCAGTAGTATCCAGAGCGGACCCTACGAGCAGTACTTC. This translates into CASSIQSGPYEQYF.

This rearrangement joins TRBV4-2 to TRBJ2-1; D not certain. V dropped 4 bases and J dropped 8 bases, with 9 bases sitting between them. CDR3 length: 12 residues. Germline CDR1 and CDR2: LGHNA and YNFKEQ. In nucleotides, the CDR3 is TGTGCCAGCAGCCCAACTTTAGATGAGCAGTTCTTC. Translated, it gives CASSPTLDEQFF.

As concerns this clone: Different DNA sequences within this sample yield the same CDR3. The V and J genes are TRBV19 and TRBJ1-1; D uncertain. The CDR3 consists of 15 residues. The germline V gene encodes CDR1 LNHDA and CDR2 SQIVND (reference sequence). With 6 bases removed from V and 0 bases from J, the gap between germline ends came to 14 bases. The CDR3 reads CASSMAGYMNTEAFF. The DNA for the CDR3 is TGTGCCAGTAGCATGGCGGGGTACATGAACACTGAAGCTTTCTTT.

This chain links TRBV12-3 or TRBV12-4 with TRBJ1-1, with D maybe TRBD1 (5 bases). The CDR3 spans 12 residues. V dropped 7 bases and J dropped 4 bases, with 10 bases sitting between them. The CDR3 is CASTGGTTEAFF. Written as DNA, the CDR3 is TGTGCCAGCACCGGGGGGACCACTGAAGCTTTCTTT.

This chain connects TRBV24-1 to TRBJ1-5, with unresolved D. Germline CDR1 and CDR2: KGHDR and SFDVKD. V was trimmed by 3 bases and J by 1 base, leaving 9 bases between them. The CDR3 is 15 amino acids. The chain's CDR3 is CATSDRTSSNQPQHF. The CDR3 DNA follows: TGTGCCACCAGTGATCGAACTTCCAGCAATCAGCCCCAGCATTTT.

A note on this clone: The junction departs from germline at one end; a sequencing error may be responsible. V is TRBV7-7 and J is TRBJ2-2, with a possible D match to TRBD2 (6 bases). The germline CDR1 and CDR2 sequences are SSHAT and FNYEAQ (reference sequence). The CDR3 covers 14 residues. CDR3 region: CASRVPGVTGELFF. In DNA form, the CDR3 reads TGTGCTAGCAGAGTTCCGGGAGTCACCGGGGAGCTGTTTTTT.

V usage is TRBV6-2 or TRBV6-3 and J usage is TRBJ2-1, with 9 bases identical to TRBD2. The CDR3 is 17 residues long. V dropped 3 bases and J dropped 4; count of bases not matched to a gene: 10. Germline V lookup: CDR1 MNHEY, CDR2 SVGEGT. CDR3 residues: CASSYPSGANKYNEQFF. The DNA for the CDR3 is TGTGCCAGCAGTTATCCTAGCGGGGCTAATAAATACAATGAGCAGTTCTTC.

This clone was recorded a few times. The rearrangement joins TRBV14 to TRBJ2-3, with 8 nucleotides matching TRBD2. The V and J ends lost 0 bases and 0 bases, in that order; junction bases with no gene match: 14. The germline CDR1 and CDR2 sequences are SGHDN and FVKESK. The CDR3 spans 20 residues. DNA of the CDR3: TGTGCCAGCAGCCAAGAGGCTAAGCGGGAGATCTCAACTAGCACAGATACGCAGTATTTT. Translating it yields CASSQEAKREISTSTDTQYF.

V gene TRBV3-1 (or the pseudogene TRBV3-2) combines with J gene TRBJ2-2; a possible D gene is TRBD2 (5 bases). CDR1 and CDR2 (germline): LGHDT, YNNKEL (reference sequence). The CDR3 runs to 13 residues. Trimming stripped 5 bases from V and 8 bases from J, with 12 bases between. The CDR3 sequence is CASSSGRRGELFF. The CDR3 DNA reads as TGTGCCAGCAGCTCCGGACGGAGGGGGGAGCTGTTTTTT.

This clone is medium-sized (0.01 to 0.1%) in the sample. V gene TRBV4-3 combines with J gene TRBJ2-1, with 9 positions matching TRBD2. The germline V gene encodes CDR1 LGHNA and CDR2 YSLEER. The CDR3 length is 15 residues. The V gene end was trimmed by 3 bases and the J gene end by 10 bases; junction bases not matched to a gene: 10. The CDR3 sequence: CASSHAQLSGSEQFF. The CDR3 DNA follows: TGCGCCAGCAGCCACGCCCAGCTTAGCGGGAGCGAGCAGTTCTTC.

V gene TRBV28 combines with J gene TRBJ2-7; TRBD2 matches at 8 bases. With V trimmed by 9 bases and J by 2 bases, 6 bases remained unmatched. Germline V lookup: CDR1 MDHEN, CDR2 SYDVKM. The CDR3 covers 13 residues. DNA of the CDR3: TGTGCCAGTCTCAGCGGGAGCCCCTACGAGCAGTACTTC. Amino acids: CASLSGSPYEQYF.

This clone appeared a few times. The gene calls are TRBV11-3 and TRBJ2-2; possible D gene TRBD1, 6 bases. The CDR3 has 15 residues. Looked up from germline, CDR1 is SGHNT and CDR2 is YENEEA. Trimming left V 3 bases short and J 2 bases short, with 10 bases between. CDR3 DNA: TGTGCCAGCAGCTTTGGACAGCTAAACACCGGGGAGCTGTTTTTT. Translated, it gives CASSFGQLNTGELFF.

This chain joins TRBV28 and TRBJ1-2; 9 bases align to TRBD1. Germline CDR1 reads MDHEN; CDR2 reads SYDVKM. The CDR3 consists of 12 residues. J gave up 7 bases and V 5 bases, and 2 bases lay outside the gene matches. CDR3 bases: TGTGCCAGCAGTACAGGGGGCTTTGGCTACACCTTC. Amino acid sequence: CASSTGGFGYTF.

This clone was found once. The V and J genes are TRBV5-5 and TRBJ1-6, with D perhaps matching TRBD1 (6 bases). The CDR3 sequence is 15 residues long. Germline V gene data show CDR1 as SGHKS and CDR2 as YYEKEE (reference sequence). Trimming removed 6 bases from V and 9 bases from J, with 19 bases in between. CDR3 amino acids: CASTSAGGDTSPLHF. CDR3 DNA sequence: TGTGCCAGCACCTCCGCTGGGGGGGACACTTCACCCCTCCACTTT.

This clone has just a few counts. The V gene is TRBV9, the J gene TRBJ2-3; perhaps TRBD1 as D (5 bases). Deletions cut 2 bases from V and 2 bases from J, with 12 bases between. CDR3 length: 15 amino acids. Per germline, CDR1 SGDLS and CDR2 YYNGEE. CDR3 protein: CASSVRVVDTDTQYF. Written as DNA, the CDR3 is TGTGCCAGCAGCGTCAGGGTAGTAGACACAGATACGCAGTATTTT.

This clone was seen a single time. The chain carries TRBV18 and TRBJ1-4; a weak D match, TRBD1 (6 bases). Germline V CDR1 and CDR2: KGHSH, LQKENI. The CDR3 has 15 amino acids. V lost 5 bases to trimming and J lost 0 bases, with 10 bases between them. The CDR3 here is CASSLGTTTNEKLFF. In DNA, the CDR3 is TGTGCCAGCTCATTAGGGACAACAACTAATGAAAAACTGTTTTTT.

The CDR3 spells CASSLGTSGYTQYF. CDR3 in DNA: TGTGCCAGCAGCTTGGGGACTAGCGGATATACGCAGTATTTT. The chain is built from TRBV5-4 and TRBJ2-3; 10 positions match TRBD2. This CDR3 is built from 14 residues. With V trimmed by 0 bases and J by 7 bases, 2 bases remained unmatched. The germline V gene has CDR1 SGHNT and CDR2 YYREEE (reference sequence).

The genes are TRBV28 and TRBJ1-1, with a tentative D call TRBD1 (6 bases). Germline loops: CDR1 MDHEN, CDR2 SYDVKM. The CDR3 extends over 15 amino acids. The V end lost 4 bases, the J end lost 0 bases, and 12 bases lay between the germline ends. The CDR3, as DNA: TGTGCCAGCAGTTCAACCCGGACAGTGAACACTGAAGCTTTCTTT. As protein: CASSSTRTVNTEAFF. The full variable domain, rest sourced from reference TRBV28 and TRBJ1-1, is DVKVTQSSRYLVKRTGEKVFLECVQDMDHENMFWYRQDPGLGLRLIYFSYDVKMKEKGDIPEGYSVSREKKERFSLILESASTNQTSMYLCASSSTRTVNTEAFFGQGTRLTVV.

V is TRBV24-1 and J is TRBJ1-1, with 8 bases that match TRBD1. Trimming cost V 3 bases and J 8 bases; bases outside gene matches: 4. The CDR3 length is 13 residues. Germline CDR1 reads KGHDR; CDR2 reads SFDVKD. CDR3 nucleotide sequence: TGTGCCACCAGTGATCCAAACAGGGGGGAAGCTTTCTTT. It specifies CATSDPNRGEAFF.

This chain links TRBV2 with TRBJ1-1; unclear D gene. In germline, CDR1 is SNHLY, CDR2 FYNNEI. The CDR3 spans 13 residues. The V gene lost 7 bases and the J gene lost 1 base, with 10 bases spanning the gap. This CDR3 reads CASTVVENTEAFF. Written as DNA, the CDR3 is TGTGCCAGCACTGTCGTAGAGAACACTGAAGCTTTCTTT.